The clone carrying this T cell receptor (beta chain) was seen repeatedly, ten times or more. Antigen specificity is unknown. V lost 5 bases and J 0 bases, leaving 12 bases between the germline ends. This CDR3 spans 15 amino acids. The data were taken from a study of T cells after yellow fever vaccination. 5'RACE template switching added a universal primer site and UMIs to TCR cDNA. From the 5' RACE reads, TCRdb called clonotypes with MiXCR, one entry per CDR3 protein. This sample has around 320,000 distinct CDR3 sequences, with roughly 8.7% found just once. Regarding the study as a whole: Subsequent booster samples again held most clones from primary vaccination (96% CD4, 85% to 90% CD8). Weaker in magnitude, the secondary response showed a faster peak on day 5 versus 15.

The chain uses TRBV12-3 or TRBV12-4 and TRBJ2-3; weak D call: TRBD1 (6 bases). The input for sequencing was CD4+ T cells sorted from PBMCs, taken 5 days after the yellow fever booster vaccination. The sequence derives from a young man who received the YFV17D yellow fever vaccine. This CDR3 is CASSAWTASTDTQYF. The CDR3 DNA follows: TGTGCCAGCAGTGCATGGACAGCTAGCACAGATACGCAGTATTTT.